A single sample gave rise to the 27 T cell receptor beta chains below, sequenced in a study of response to subunit inactivated influenza vaccine. In TCRdb, the RT-PCR reads were re-called with MiXCR into one record per CDR3 protein. The profile covers about 500,000 distinct CDR3 sequences, with about 15% appearing a single time and roughly 3% taken by the ten largest. The sample was CD4+ T cells sorted from PBMCs, taken around 2 years after vaccination. These receptors were obtained from a man aged 45 to 70 who received an inactivated influenza vaccine.

The chain uses TRBV3-1 and TRBJ2-3; 10 positions agree with TRBD2. Germline-derived CDR1 and CDR2 are LGHDT and YNNKEL (reference sequence). V dropped 1 base and J dropped 1; count of bases not matched to a gene: 5. CDR3 length: 17 amino acids. Here the CDR3 reads CASSQGLGTSGTDTQYF. In nucleotides, the CDR3 is TGTGCCAGCAGCCAAGGCCTTGGGACTAGCGGCACAGATACGCAGTATTTT.

This clonotype was found a few times. The chain joins TRBV6-2 or TRBV6-3 to TRBJ2-7; 7 bases fit TRBD2. V lost 1 base to trimming and J lost 7 bases; unmatched junction nucleotides: 10. The CDR3 has 15 residues. Germline CDR1 is MNHEY and CDR2 is SVGEGT. CDR3 DNA sequence: TGTGCCAGCAGTTACTTTTTGCGGGGAGCGGGGGAGCAGTACTTC. Protein product: CASSYFLRGAGEQYF.

In this sample, this clonotype turned up many times. The chain employs TRBV12-3 or TRBV12-4 and TRBJ1-1; no clear D gene. V lost 6 bases and J 1 base, leaving 9 bases between the germline ends. This CDR3 is built from 13 residues. DNA of the CDR3: TGTGCCAGCAGCTTCAGTCGGAACACTGAAGCTTTCTTT. This translates into CASSFSRNTEAFF.

The chain joins TRBV5-5 to TRBJ2-1, with D maybe TRBD2 (6 bases). This CDR3 comprises 15 residues. Germline V lookup: CDR1 SGHKS, CDR2 YYEKEE (reference sequence). V lost 4 bases and J lost 8, with 19 bases in between. The CDR3, as DNA: TGTGCCAGCAGCCCCGGGGTGCGGGATGGCTATGAGCAGTTCTTC. It is translated as CASSPGVRDGYEQFF.

This clonotype was counted between two and nine times. The chain recombines TRBV6-2 or TRBV6-3 with TRBJ2-7, with TRBD1 identical over 8 bases. Germline lookup yields CDR1 MNHEY and CDR2 SVGEGT. The CDR3 is 14 amino acids. V gave up 7 bases and J gave up 2 bases; unmatched junction bases: 7. CDR3 sequence (DNA): TGTGCCAGCACTTATCACAGGGGGACCTACGAGCAGTACTTC. The encoded protein is CASTYHRGTYEQYF.

V is TRBV7-2 and J is TRBJ2-4; a possible D gene is TRBD1 (7 bases). Germline V gene data show CDR1 as SGHTA and CDR2 as FQGNSA. This CDR3 contains 14 residues. V was clipped by 4 bases and J by 7 bases, with 14 bases between them. The CDR3 spells CASSSQGGGNIQYF. As DNA, the CDR3 is TGTGCCAGCAGCTCGCAGGGGGGCGGGAACATTCAGTACTTC.

V usage is TRBV4-3 and J usage is TRBJ2-7; 7 bases fit TRBD1. CDR1 LGHNA and CDR2 YSLEER come from the germline V gene. Trimming at V came to 4 bases and at J to 4 bases, leaving 16 bases not matched to a gene. CDR3 length: 17 residues. The CDR3 region has the DNA TGCGCCAGCAGCCCGGGACAGACGCTACCACTCAATTACGAGCAGTACTTC. It is translated as CASSPGQTLPLNYEQYF.

This clonotype was observed a few times. This chain joins TRBV24-1 and TRBJ2-2; D perhaps matches TRBD1 (6 bases). Germline assignment: CDR1 KGHDR and CDR2 SFDVKD. Trimming cost V 4 bases and J 4 bases, with 9 bases left between them. This CDR3 has 14 residues. The CDR3 DNA follows: TGTGCCACCAGTGACATCAGGGGCACCGGGGAGCTGTTTTTT. Residues: CATSDIRGTGELFF.

This clonotype occurred a few times. The genes are TRBV7-2 and TRBJ1-1; D is undetermined. This CDR3 has 14 residues. In germline, CDR1 is SGHTA, CDR2 FQGNSA. V was cut by 0 bases and J by 4 bases, with 9 bases left in between. This CDR3 reads CASSLARWATEAFF. As DNA, the CDR3 is TGTGCCAGCAGCTTAGCGCGATGGGCCACTGAAGCTTTCTTT.

The gene calls are TRBV5-5 and TRBJ2-3, with unresolved D. Germline CDR1 is SGHKS and CDR2 is YYEKEE (reference sequence). V was clipped by 2 bases and J by 4 bases, with 8 bases between them. The CDR3 sequence is 13 residues long. CDR3 residues: CASSLTSPDTQYF. For the CDR3, the DNA is TGTGCCAGCAGCTTAACATCCCCAGATACGCAGTATTTT.

The V call is TRBV20-1, the J call TRBJ2-2, with D possibly being TRBD2 (6 bases). Looked up from germline, CDR1 is DFQATT and CDR2 is SNEGSKA (reference sequence). The CDR3 is 14 amino acids. Trimming left V 7 bases short and J 1 base short, with 13 bases between. The CDR3 sequence: CSVGGKRNTGELFF. The CDR3 DNA reads as TGCAGTGTCGGCGGGAAGAGGAACACCGGGGAGCTGTTTTTT.

This clonotype turned up a few times. The chain is built from TRBV11-2 and TRBJ2-1, with D possibly being TRBD1 (7 bases). Germline V CDR1 and CDR2: SGHAT, FQNNGV. This CDR3 region has 16 residues. The V end lost 5 bases, the J end lost 1 base, and 15 bases lay between the germline ends. This chain's CDR3 is CASSPRGDQSYNEQFF. The CDR3 DNA is TGTGCCAGCAGCCCCAGGGGGGACCAATCCTACAATGAGCAGTTCTTC.

The chain recombines TRBV6-5 with TRBJ1-6, with 7 bases that match TRBD1. Germline lookup yields CDR1 MNHEY and CDR2 SVGAGI. Trimming cost V 0 bases and J 6 bases; bases outside gene matches: 8. The CDR3 extends over 17 amino acids. Written as DNA, the CDR3 is TGTGCCAGCAGTTACTCGAGTACGGGGACAGCTAATTCACCCCTCCACTTT. Translated: CASSYSSTGTANSPLHF.

This clonotype appeared a few times. CDR3: CATSRIREGHNEQFF. Written as DNA, the CDR3 is TGTGCCACCAGCAGGATTCGGGAGGGGCACAATGAGCAGTTCTTC. The V gene is TRBV15, the J gene TRBJ2-1; TRBD2 matches 8 bases. This CDR3 contains 15 residues. The ends lost 3 bases at V and 5 bases at J; junction bases unmatched: 6. Germline-derived CDR1 and CDR2 are LNHNV and YYDKDF (reference sequence).

This clonotype was recorded a few times. This chain joins TRBV10-3 and TRBJ2-1, with 10 bases that match TRBD2. With V trimmed by 6 bases and J by 2 bases, 7 bases remained unmatched. The CDR3 is 16 residues long. In germline, CDR1 is ENHRY, CDR2 SYGVKD. CDR3 coding DNA: TGTGCCATCAGGATCCGGACTAGCGGAACCTACAATGAGCAGTTCTTC. Residues: CAIRIRTSGTYNEQFF.

The V gene is TRBV30, the J gene TRBJ2-1; D is uncertain. The CDR3 has 12 residues. CDR1 and CDR2 (germline): GTSNPN, SVGIG (reference sequence). V lost 0 bases, J lost 4 bases, and 4 bases lay in between. CDR3 nucleotides: TGTGCCTGGAGTGTATCGTACAATGAGCAGTTCTTC. Translation: CAWSVSYNEQFF.

This clonotype was detected ten times or more. This sequence joins TRBV2 and TRBJ2-3; TRBD1 matches 10 bases. Germline CDR1 SNHLY, CDR2 FYNNEI. With 1 base clipped from V and 5 bases from J, the junction kept 6 bases outside the gene matches. The CDR3 sequence is 16 residues long. The CDR3 here is CASSEVGTGAGDTQYF. DNA for the CDR3: TGTGCCAGCAGTGAAGTAGGGACAGGGGCTGGAGATACGCAGTATTTT. The whole variable domain, filled in from reference TRBV2 and TRBJ2-3, reads EPEVTQTPSHQVTQMGQEVILRCVPISNHLYFYWYRQILGQKVEFLVSFYNNEISEKSEIFDDQFSVERPDGSNFTLKIRSTKLEDSAMYFCASSEVGTGAGDTQYFGPGTRLTVL.

The CDR3 sequence: CASSAYTGELFF. The CDR3 DNA reads as TGCGCCAGCAGTGCGTACACCGGGGAGCTGTTTTTT. This sequence joins TRBV5-1 and TRBJ2-2, with unresolved D. Per the germline V gene, CDR1 is SGHRS and CDR2 is YFSETQ. Trimming cost V 5 bases and J 3 bases, with 5 bases left between them. CDR3 length: 12 residues.

The chain recombines TRBV6-5 with TRBJ1-2, with TRBD1 matching over 8 bases. The germline gives CDR1 MNHEY, CDR2 SVGAGI. The CDR3 has 13 amino acids. V shed 2 bases, J shed 4 bases, and the junction held 0 bases outside the gene matches. The CDR3 sequence: CASSYDRGYGYTF. Written as DNA, the CDR3 is TGTGCCAGCAGTTACGACAGGGGCTATGGCTACACCTTC.

The rearrangement uses TRBV6-5 and TRBJ2-7; D remains ambiguous. This CDR3 comprises 14 residues. The germline CDR1 and CDR2 sequences are MNHEY and SVGAGI. V was clipped by 1 base and J by 2 bases, with 9 bases between them. This CDR3 is CASSYLAVAYEQYF. As DNA, the CDR3 is TGTGCCAGCAGTTACTTGGCTGTAGCCTACGAGCAGTACTTC.

This clonotype was seen only a few times. The chain combines TRBV7-2 with TRBJ2-7; D is ambiguous. V shed 5 bases and J shed 2 bases, with 10 bases lying between them. The CDR3 extends over 13 amino acids. Germline loops: CDR1 SGHTA, CDR2 FQGNSA. In DNA form, the CDR3 reads TGTGCCAGCAGCGATCGACAAGCCTACGAGCAGTACTTC. As protein: CASSDRQAYEQYF.

J is TRBJ2-1 and V is TRBV5-6; perhaps D is TRBD1 or TRBD2 (5 bases each). CDR1 and CDR2 from the germline V gene are SGHDT and YYEEEE. V was shortened by 5 bases and J by 9 bases, with 12 bases between the two germline ends. This CDR3 spans 12 amino acids. This chain's CDR3 is CASRYDSGEQFF. CDR3 sequence (DNA): TGTGCCAGCAGGTACGACAGCGGTGAGCAGTTCTTC.

The V and J genes are TRBV20-1 and TRBJ2-3; 8 bases map to TRBD1. J lost 4 bases, V lost 4 bases, and 10 bases had no gene match. This CDR3 comprises 15 residues. Per the germline V gene, CDR1 is DFQATT and CDR2 is SNEGSKA (reference sequence). The CDR3: CSATSAGGKADTQYF. The CDR3, as DNA: TGCAGTGCTACCTCGGCAGGGGGCAAGGCAGATACGCAGTATTTT.

The V gene is TRBV20-1, the J gene TRBJ2-3, with 14 bases lining up with TRBD2. The CDR3 consists of 19 residues. Unmatched junction bases numbered 12, after V lost 2 bases and J lost 2 bases. Germline CDR1 reads DFQATT; CDR2 reads SNEGSKA (reference sequence). This CDR3 is CSARRGLAGAPGYTDTQYF. The CDR3 DNA follows: TGCAGTGCTAGACGGGGACTAGCGGGGGCCCCCGGCTACACAGATACGCAGTATTTT.

The V gene is TRBV5-1, the J gene TRBJ2-2; 8 nucleotides match TRBD1. This CDR3 has 17 residues. Losses at the gene ends were 0 bases for V and 1 base for J; bases not matched to a gene: 5. Germline V CDR1 and CDR2: SGHRS, YFSETQ. In DNA, the CDR3 is TGCGCCAGCAGCTTGGGAACCGGGACAGGGAACACCGGGGAGCTGTTTTTT. It encodes CASSLGTGTGNTGELFF. Full variable domain (outside the CDR3, taken from reference TRBV5-1 and TRBJ2-2): KAGVTQTPRYLIKTRGQQVTLSCSPISGHRSVSWYQQTPGQGLQFLFEYFSETQRNKGNFPGRFSGRQFSNSRSEMNVSTLELGDSALYLCASSLGTGTGNTGELFFGEGSRLTVL.

V gene TRBV24-1 combines with J gene TRBJ1-5, with 8 positions matching TRBD1. This CDR3 spans 15 amino acids. CDR1 KGHDR and CDR2 SFDVKD come from the germline V gene. V lost 3 bases, J lost 6 bases, and 6 bases stayed unmatched. The CDR3 loop reads CATSDARGRSQPQHF. The CDR3 DNA is TGTGCCACCAGTGATGCCAGGGGGCGCTCTCAGCCCCAGCATTTT.

This clonotype was seen a handful of times. This chain uses TRBV10-3 with TRBJ2-5; perhaps TRBD2 as D (5 bases). CDR3 size: 16 residues. Trimming removed 0 bases from V and 4 bases from J, with 15 bases in between. Germline V lookup: CDR1 ENHRY, CDR2 SYGVKD. In DNA, the CDR3 is TGTGCCATCAGTGAGTCGGCACTAGTGGGGTCAGAGACCCAGTACTTC. Its protein product is CAISESALVGSETQYF.